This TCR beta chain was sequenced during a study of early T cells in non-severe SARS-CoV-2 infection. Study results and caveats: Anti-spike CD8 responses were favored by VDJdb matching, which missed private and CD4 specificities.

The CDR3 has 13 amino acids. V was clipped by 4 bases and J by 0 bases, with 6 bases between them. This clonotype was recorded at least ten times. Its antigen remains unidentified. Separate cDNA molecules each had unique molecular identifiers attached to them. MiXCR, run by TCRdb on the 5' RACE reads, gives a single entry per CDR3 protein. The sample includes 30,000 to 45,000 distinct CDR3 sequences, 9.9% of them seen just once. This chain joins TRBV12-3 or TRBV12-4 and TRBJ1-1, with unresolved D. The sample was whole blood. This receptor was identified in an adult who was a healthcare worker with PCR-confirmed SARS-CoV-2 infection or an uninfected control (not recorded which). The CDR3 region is CASSWALNTEAFF. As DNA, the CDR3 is TGTGCCAGCAGTTGGGCCCTGAACACTGAAGCTTTCTTT.